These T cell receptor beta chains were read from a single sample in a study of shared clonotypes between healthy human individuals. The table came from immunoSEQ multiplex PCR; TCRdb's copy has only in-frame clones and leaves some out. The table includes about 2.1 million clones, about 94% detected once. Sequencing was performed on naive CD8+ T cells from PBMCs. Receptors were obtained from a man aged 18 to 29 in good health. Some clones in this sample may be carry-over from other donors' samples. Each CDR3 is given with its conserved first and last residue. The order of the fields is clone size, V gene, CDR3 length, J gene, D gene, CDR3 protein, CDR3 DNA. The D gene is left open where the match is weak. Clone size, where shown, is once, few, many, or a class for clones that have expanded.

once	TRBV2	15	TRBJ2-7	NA	CASRPPSDGTYEQYF	TGTGCCAGCAGGCCCCCAAGTGACGGAACCTACGAGCAGTACTTC
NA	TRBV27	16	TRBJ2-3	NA	CASSLLRPTSTDTQYF	TGTGCCAGCAGTTTACTACGTCCCACGAGCACAGATACGCAGTATTTT
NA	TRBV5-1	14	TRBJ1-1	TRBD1	CASSPVGGSSEAFF	TGCGCCAGCAGCCCAGTAGGGGGCTCCTCTGAAGCTTTCTTT
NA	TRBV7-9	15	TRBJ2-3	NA	CASSGRGTDQDTQYF	TGTGCCAGCAGCGGACGGGGTACCGACCAAGATACGCAGTATTTT
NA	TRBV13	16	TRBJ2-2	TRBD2	CASSLASGTPPGELFF	TGTGCCAGCAGCCTAGCAAGCGGGACCCCCCCCGGGGAGCTGTTTTTT
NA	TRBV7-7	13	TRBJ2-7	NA	CASSLGPSYEQYF	TGTGCCAGCAGCCTGGGACCGTCCTACGAGCAGTACTTC
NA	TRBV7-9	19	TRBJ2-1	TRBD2	CASSRGLAATYPSYNEQFF	TGTGCCAGCAGCCGCGGACTAGCGGCTACCTATCCATCCTACAATGAGCAGTTCTTC
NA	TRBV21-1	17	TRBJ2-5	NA	CASSKTPRGLIQETQYF	TGTGCCAGCAGCAAAACTCCCAGGGGGCTAATACAAGAGACCCAGTACTTC
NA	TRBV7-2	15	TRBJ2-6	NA	CASSPGMAGANVLTF	TGTGCCAGCAGCCCGGGGATGGCGGGGGCCAACGTCCTGACTTTC
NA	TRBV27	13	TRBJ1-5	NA	CASSQTGVGPQHF	TGTGCCAGTTCCCAGACGGGGGTTGGACCCCAGCATTTT
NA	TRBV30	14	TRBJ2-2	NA	CAWSKGHNTGELFF	TGTGCCTGGAGTAAGGGACATAACACCGGGGAGCTGTTTTTT
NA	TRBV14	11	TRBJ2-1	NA	CASSPGIEQFF	TGTGCCAGCAGCCCCGGGATCGAGCAGTTCTTC
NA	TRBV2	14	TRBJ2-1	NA	CASNRESSYNEQFF	TGTGCCAGCAACAGGGAGAGCTCCTACAATGAGCAGTTCTTC
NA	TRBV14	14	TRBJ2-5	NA	CASSPRTGRETQYF	TGTGCCAGCAGCCCACGGACGGGTAGGGAGACCCAGTACTTC
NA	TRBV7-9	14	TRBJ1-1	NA	CASSAATGNTEAFF	TGTGCCAGCAGCGCCGCGACAGGGAACACTGAAGCTTTCTTT
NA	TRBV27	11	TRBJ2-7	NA	CASSSQYEQYF	TGTGCCAGCAGTTCGCAGTACGAGCAGTACTTC
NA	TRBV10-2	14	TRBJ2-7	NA	CASRQGDLSGEQYF	TGCGCCAGCAGACAGGGCGATTTGTCCGGGGAGCAGTACTTC
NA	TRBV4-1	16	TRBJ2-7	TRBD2	CASSPSTGTSSYEQYF	TGCGCCAGCAGTCCGAGTACCGGGACTAGCTCCTACGAGCAGTACTTC
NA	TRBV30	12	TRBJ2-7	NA	CAWGGLAYEQYF	TGTGCCTGGGGCGGGCTAGCCTACGAGCAGTACTTC
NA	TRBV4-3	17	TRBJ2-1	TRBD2	CASSQDHRGSSYNEQFF	TGCGCCAGCAGCCAAGATCACCGCGGGAGTTCCTACAATGAGCAGTTCTTC
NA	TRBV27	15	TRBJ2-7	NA	CASSLSGGRSYEQYF	TGTGCCAGCAGTCTATCCGGCGGGCGCTCCTACGAGCAGTACTTC
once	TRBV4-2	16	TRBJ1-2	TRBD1	CASSQEDRGSTLGYTF	TGTGCCAGCAGCCAAGAGGACAGGGGAAGCACCCTCGGCTACACCTTC
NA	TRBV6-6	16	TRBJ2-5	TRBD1	CASSSRPGQGTETQYF	TGTGCCAGCAGTTCACGTCCGGGACAGGGGACTGAGACCCAGTACTTC
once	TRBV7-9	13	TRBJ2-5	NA	CASSLLVTETQYF	TGTGCCAGCAGCCTCCTAGTTACAGAGACCCAGTACTTC
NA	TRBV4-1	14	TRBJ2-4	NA	CASSQESLKNIQYF	TGCGCCAGCAGCCAAGAGTCCCTTAAAAACATTCAGTACTTC
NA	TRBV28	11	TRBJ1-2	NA	CASSFGEASTF	TGTGCCAGCAGTTTCGGGGAGGCCAGCACCTTC
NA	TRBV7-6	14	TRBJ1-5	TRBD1	CASSPDRGNQPQHF	TGTGCCAGCAGTCCGGACAGGGGCAATCAGCCCCAGCATTTT
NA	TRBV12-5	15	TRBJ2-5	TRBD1	CASGLGDRVRETQYF	TGTGCTAGTGGTTTGGGGGACAGGGTGCGGGAGACCCAGTACTTC
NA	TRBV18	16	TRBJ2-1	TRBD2	CASSPGTSGAYNEQFF	TGTGCCAGCTCACCAGGGACTAGCGGGGCGTACAATGAGCAGTTCTTC
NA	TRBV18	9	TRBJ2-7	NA	CASQRGLKF	TGTGCCAGCCAACGGGGACTTAAGTTC
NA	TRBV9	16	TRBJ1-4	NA	CASSVGRIPRNEKLFF	TGTGCCAGCAGCGTAGGGCGGATCCCTCGGAATGAAAAACTGTTTTTT